Listed below are T cell receptor beta chains from one sample, sequenced in a study of blood T cell repertoires in COVID-19. TCRdb's table, derived via immunoSEQ multiplex PCR, lists solely in-frame clones and lacks some. Among 40,000 to 65,000 clones listed, about 82% were seen once. What was sequenced was peripheral blood. The receptors come from a man between 65 and 79 years old with active COVID-19. Both conserved end residues are part of each CDR3. A D gene is named only where the DNA matches it firmly. Expanded clones are given a class, and other clones once, few, many or no size at all.

NA,TRBD2,TRBJ2-5,TRBV9,CASSLGLAGGPDQETQYF,TGTGCCAGCAGCCTGGGACTAGCGGGGGGCCCGGACCAAGAGACCCAGTACTTC
NA,TRBD1,TRBJ1-2,TRBV15,CATSRDNGQEYTF,TGTGCCACCAGCAGAGATAACGGACAGGAGTACACCTTC
NA,NA,TRBJ2-3,TRBV19,CASSPGGRADTQYF,TGTGCCAGTAGTCCTGGGGGCCGGGCAGATACGCAGTATTTT
NA,TRBD1,TRBJ2-7,TRBV4-1,CASSPTGGAYEQYF,TGCGCCAGCAGCCCGACAGGGGGCGCCTACGAGCAGTACTTC
NA,NA,TRBJ2-3,TRBV5-1,CASSPGDLTDTQYF,TGCGCCAGCAGCCCGGGGGACCTCACAGATACGCAGTATTTT
few,NA,TRBJ2-6,TRBV6-5,CASSEGNSGANVLTF,TGTGCCAGCTCAGAGGGCAACTCTGGGGCCAACGTCCTGACTTTC
NA,TRBD1,TRBJ1-5,TRBV2,CASSGGTAVQPQHF,TGTGCCAGCAGTGGAGGGACAGCGGTTCAGCCCCAGCATTTT
NA,NA,TRBJ2-1,TRBV7-9,CASSLGGLGEQFF,TGTGCCAGCAGCCTAGGGGGGCTCGGTGAGCAGTTCTTC
NA,TRBD1,TRBJ1-1,TRBV11-3,CASSLVDREAGKAFF,TGTGCCAGCAGCTTAGTGGACAGGGAGGCAGGTAAAGCTTTCTTT
NA,NA,TRBJ1-6,TRBV4-3,CASSQDPQGSSPLHF,TGCGCCAGCAGCCAAGACCCACAGGGATCTTCACCCCTCCACTTT
NA,NA,TRBJ1-2,TRBV20-1,CSASSNYGYTF,TGCAGTGCTAGCAGTAACTATGGCTACACCTTC
NA,TRBD2,TRBJ2-3,TRBV2,CASQRGGIDTQYF,TGTGCCAGCCAGCGGGGGGGCATCGATACGCAGTATTTT
NA,TRBD2,TRBJ2-1,TRBV7-2,CASSLANAGRDNEQFF,TGTGCCAGCAGCTTAGCAAACGCGGGGAGGGACAATGAGCAGTTCTTC
NA,NA,TRBJ2-3,TRBV27,CASSISPTDTQYF,TGTGCCAGCAGTATCTCTCCCACAGATACGCAGTATTTT
once,TRBD2,TRBJ2-1,TRBV7-6,CASSSEGSGGHYNEQFF,TGTGCCAGCAGCTCAGAGGGGAGCGGGGGGCATTACAATGAGCAGTTCTTC
NA,NA,TRBJ1-1,TRBV10-3,CAIRQTNTEAFF,TGTGCCATCCGACAGACGAACACTGAAGCTTTCTTT
NA,TRBD1,TRBJ1-4,TRBV7-9,CASSPGQAATNEKLFF,TGTGCCAGCAGCCCAGGACAGGCGGCAACTAATGAAAAACTGTTTTTT
few,TRBD1,TRBJ2-7,TRBV7-9,CASSSQGPPYEQYF,TGTGCCAGCAGCTCACAGGGGCCGCCCTACGAGCAGTACTTC
once,NA,TRBJ2-7,TRBV2,CASSALPGLRAGEQYF,TGTGCCAGCAGTGCCCTTCCGGGACTCAGGGCCGGGGAGCAGTACTTC
NA,TRBD2,TRBJ2-5,TRBV5-1,CASSASGGQTQYF,TGCGCCAGCAGCGCTAGCGGGGGGCAGACCCAGTACTTC
few,NA,TRBJ2-2,TRBV7-3,CASSFSITGELFF,TGTGCCAGCAGCTTCTCTATAACCGGGGAGCTGTTTTTT
once,NA,TRBJ1-1,TRBV7-2,CASSLQLETDQAFF,TGTGCCAGCAGCCTCCAACTGGAGACAGACCAAGCTTTCTTT
NA,NA,TRBJ1-5,TRBV7-9,CASSLGQTTSQPQHF,TGTGCCAGCAGCTTAGGACAGACGACCTCTCAGCCCCAGCATTTT
NA,TRBD2,TRBJ2-3,TRBV4-2,CASSHSLAGGRADTQYF,TGTGCCAGCAGCCATTCCCTAGCGGGGGGGAGGGCAGATACGCAGTATTTT
NA,NA,TRBJ2-3,TRBV5-8,CASSYRGGTTDTQYF,TGTGCCAGCAGCTACAGGGGGGGGACCACAGATACGCAGTATTTT
NA,TRBD2,TRBJ2-2,TRBV5-1,CASSRAGDTGELFF,TGCGCCAGCAGCCGCGCGGGGGACACCGGGGAGCTGTTTTTT
NA,NA,TRBJ1-5,TRBV2,CASSREQVRNQPQHF,TGTGCCAGCTCCCGAGAGCAGGTTAGGAATCAGCCCCAGCATTTT
once,TRBD1,TRBJ1-1,TRBV11-3,CASSLDPGGGRVTEAFF,TGTGCCAGCAGCTTAGATCCGGGAGGGGGCCGGGTCACTGAAGCTTTCTTT
NA,TRBD2,TRBJ2-6,TRBV27,CASSHRGAGGLGSGANVLTF,TGTGCCAGCAGCCACCGGGGAGCGGGGGGGCTTGGATCTGGGGCCAACGTCCTGACTTTC
NA,NA,TRBJ2-5,TRBV3-1/TRBV3-2,CASSTRQDSRETQYF,TGTGCCAGCAGCACCCGACAGGATAGTCGAGAGACCCAGTACTTC
few,NA,TRBJ1-1,TRBV7-3,CASSLGAEGTEAFF,TGTGCCAGCAGCTTAGGAGCGGAAGGGACTGAAGCTTTCTTT
once,TRBD1,TRBJ2-7,TRBV15,CATSSGTDYEQYF,TGTGCCACCAGCAGCGGGACAGACTACGAGCAGTACTTC
NA,NA,TRBJ2-1,TRBV19,CASSKGAREVYNEQFF,TGTGCCAGTAGTAAAGGCGCCAGGGAGGTCTACAATGAGCAGTTCTTC
few,TRBD1,TRBJ1-2,TRBV19,CASRATGRRGYTF,TGTGCCAGTAGAGCGACAGGGAGAAGGGGCTACACCTTC
NA,NA,TRBJ2-3,TRBV5-1,CASSQQVSSTDTQYF,TGCGCCAGCAGCCAACAGGTATCTAGCACAGATACGCAGTATTTT
NA,TRBD2,TRBJ2-1,TRBV4-3,CASSQRSGGYNEQFF,TGCGCCAGCAGCCAACGTAGCGGGGGGTACAATGAGCAGTTCTTC
NA,TRBD1,TRBJ1-2,TRBV24-1,CATSDFFSFWDSNYGYTF,TGTGCCACCAGTGATTTCTTCTCGTTCTGGGACAGCAACTATGGCTACACCTTC
NA,NA,TRBJ2-2,TRBV12-5,CASGPRDTRAGRDTGELFF,TGTGCTAGTGGTCCCCGGGACACCAGAGCGGGGCGAGACACCGGGGAGCTGTTTTTT